This entry features one T cell receptor beta chain sequence. This sample stems from a study of technical replicates of blood from a handful of donors. Germline V gene lookup returns CDR1 MNHEY and CDR2 SMNVEV (reference sequence). CDR3 length: 12 amino acids. V shed 4 bases, J shed 14 bases, and the junction held 7 bases outside the gene matches. Libraries were prepared by immunoSEQ multiplex PCR; TCRdb keeps only in-frame clonotypes and omits some of them. The profile shows some 85,000 clones, 95% to 97% of them singletons. Sequencing input: T cells isolated from PBMCs. The chain combines TRBV27 with TRBJ1-5; 8 bases are a match to TRBD1. The receptor's source is a human donor in good health. The CDR3 protein is CASSSFGTGEHF. The CDR3, as DNA: TGTGCCAGCAGTTCATTCGGGACAGGCGAGCATTTT.